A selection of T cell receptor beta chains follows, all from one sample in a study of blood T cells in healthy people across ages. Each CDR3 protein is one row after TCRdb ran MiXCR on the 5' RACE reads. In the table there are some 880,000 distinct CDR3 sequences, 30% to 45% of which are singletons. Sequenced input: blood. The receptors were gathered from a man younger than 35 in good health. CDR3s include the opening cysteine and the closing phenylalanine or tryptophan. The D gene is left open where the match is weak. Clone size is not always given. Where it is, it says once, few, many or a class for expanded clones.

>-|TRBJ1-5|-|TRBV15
CATSRVSGGPRSNQPQHF
TGTGCCACCAGCAGAGTTTCGGGTGGGCCGCGTAGCAATCAGCCCCAGCATTTT
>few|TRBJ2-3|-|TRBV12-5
CASKSHRTSDTQYF
TGTGCTAGTAAGTCCCACCGGACCTCAGATACGCAGTATTTT
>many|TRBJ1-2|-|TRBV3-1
CASSQDPRSNYGYTF
TGTGCCAGCAGCCAAGACCCGCGGTCGAACTATGGCTACACCTTC
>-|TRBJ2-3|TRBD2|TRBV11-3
CASSSQAVGGAGTQYF
TGTGCCAGCAGCTCCCAGGCTGTCGGGGGGGCAGGCACGCAGTATTTT
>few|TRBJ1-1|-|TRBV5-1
CASSLGILAGNTEAFF
TGCGCCAGCAGCTTGGGGATTTTGGCAGGGAACACTGAAGCTTTCTTT
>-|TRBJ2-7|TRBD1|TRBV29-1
CSSRDRDYNEQYF
TGCAGCAGCCGGGACAGAGACTACAATGAGCAGTACTTC
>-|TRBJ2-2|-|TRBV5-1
CASSFSDTWRTGELFF
TGCGCCAGCAGCTTCTCTGACACCTGGCGTACCGGGGAGCTGTTTTTT
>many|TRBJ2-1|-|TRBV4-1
CASSQDRDPYNEQFF
TGCGCCAGCAGCCAAGACCGGGACCCCTACAATGAGCAGTTCTTC
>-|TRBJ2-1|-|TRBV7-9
CASRSQGSPPYNEQFF
TGTGCCAGCAGATCCCAGGGAAGCCCTCCATACAATGAGCAGTTCTTC
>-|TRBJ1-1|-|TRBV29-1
CSVEMALYTEAFF
TGCAGCGTTGAAATGGCCCTATACACTGAAGCTTTCTTT
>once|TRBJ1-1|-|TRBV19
CASSVRVGGTEAFF
TGTGCCAGTAGTGTCAGGGTGGGCGGCACTGAAGCTTTCTTT
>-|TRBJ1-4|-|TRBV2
CASREGGKLFF
TGTGCCAGCAGGGAAGGCGGAAAACTGTTTTTT
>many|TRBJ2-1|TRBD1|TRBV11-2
CASSLDRGHYNEQFF
TGTGCCAGCAGCTTAGACAGGGGGCACTACAATGAGCAGTTCTTC
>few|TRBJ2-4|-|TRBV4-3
CASSQDGGIFNIQYF
TGCGCCAGCAGCCAAGATGGGGGGATTTTTAACATTCAGTACTTC
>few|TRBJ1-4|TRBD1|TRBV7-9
CASSLERGLQEKLFF
TGTGCCAGCAGCTTAGAGAGGGGGCTTCAAGAAAAACTGTTTTTT
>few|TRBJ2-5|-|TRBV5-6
CASSVPQETQYF
TGTGCCAGCAGCGTGCCCCAAGAGACCCAGTACTTC
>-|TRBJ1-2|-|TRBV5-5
CASSFLGGSPYGYTF
TGTGCCAGCAGCTTTCTGGGAGGGAGCCCGTATGGCTACACCTTC
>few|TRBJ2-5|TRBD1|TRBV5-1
CASSPGTGRYQETQYF
TGCGCCAGCAGCCCGGGGACAGGAAGGTACCAAGAGACCCAGTACTTC
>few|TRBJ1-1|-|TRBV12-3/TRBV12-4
CASSVMINTEAFF
TGTGCCAGCAGTGTAATGATTAACACTGAAGCTTTCTTT
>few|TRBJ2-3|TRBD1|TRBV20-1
CSAPGQGAGDTQYF
TGCAGTGCCCCGGGACAGGGGGCGGGAGATACGCAGTATTTT
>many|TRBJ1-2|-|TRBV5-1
CASSLHQADYGYTF
TGCGCCAGCAGCTTGCACCAGGCTGACTATGGCTACACCTTC
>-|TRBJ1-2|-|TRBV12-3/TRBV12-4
CAGTLGGARYGYTF
TGTGCCGGCACCCTAGGGGGGGCCCGCTATGGCTACACCTTC
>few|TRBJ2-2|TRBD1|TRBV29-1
CSVGTGGHGELFF
TGCAGCGTCGGGACAGGGGGACACGGGGAGCTGTTTTTT
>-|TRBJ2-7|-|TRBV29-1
CSGADSYEQYF
TGCAGCGGGGCGGACTCCTACGAGCAGTACTTC
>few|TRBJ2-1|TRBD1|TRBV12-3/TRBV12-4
CATTPGQLREQFF
TGTGCCACCACTCCGGGACAGCTACGTGAGCAGTTCTTC
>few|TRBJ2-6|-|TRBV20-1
CSATPAVSGANVLTF
TGCAGTGCTACACCCGCCGTCTCTGGGGCCAACGTCCTGACTTTC
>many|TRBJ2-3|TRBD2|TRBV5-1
CASSPWGGDTDTQYF
TGCGCCAGCAGCCCTTGGGGAGGGGATACAGATACGCAGTATTTT
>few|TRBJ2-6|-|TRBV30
CAWRGSSGANVLTF
TGTGCCTGGAGAGGGTCGAGTGGGGCCAACGTCCTGACTTTC
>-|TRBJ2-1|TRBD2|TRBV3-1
CASSQDAGGFYEQFF
TGTGCCAGCAGCCAAGATGCGGGGGGGTTCTATGAGCAGTTCTTC
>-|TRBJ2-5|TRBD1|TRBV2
CASSGGQGETQYF
TGTGCCAGCAGTGGTGGACAGGGGGAGACCCAGTACTTC
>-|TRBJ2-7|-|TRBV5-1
CASSLAVGMAFYNEQYF
TGCGCCAGCAGCTTGGCCGTGGGGATGGCTTTCTACAATGAGCAGTACTTC
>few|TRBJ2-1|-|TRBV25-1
CASSLHGTIANEQFF
TGTGCCAGCAGCTTACACGGGACAATTGCCAATGAGCAGTTCTTC
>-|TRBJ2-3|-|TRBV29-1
CSVEVGDRADTQYF
TGCAGCGTTGAGGTCGGGGATAGGGCAGATACGCAGTATTTT
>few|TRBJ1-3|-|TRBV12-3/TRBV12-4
CASSLGGAGNTIYF
TGTGCCAGCAGTTTAGGGGGGGCTGGAAACACCATATATTTT
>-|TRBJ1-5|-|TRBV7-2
CATTRGGNQPQHF
TGTGCTACCACCCGTGGTGGAAATCAGCCCCAGCATTTT
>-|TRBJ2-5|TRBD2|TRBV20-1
CSASPGIAGGHETQYF
TGCAGTGCTAGTCCCGGAATAGCGGGGGGGCATGAGACCCAGTACTTC